A single sample gave rise to the 23 T cell receptor beta chains below, sequenced in a study of cytomegalovirus exposure and HLA in healthy donors (dated by TCRdb to the late 2010s). Libraries were prepared through the immunoSEQ multiplex PCR assay. The multiplex PCR relied on a mix of 60 forward primers for TCR Vbeta segments and 13 reverse primers for TCR Jbeta segments. TCRdb provides this immuneACCESS table in a form limited to in-frame rearrangements. Some clones are lacking; in checked studies, under half of them reflect an unresolved V gene, and why the rest are absent is not known. Within this sample are 95,000 to 150,000 clones, with over 65% of them counted one time only. Together, the top ten hold approximately 3.5% of the sample. Material for sequencing was PBMCs. The receptors were gathered from a woman under 40 in good health and CMV-seropositive.

The chain carries TRBV14 and TRBJ2-7, with D possibly TRBD1 on 5 matching bases. V shed 1 base and J shed 0 bases, with 7 bases lying between them. CDR1 and CDR2 (germline): SGHDN, FVKESK. The CDR3 consists of 14 residues. CDR3 bases: TGTGCCAGCAGCCAAGGGACAAGCTCCTACGAGCAGTACTTC. It is translated as CASSQGTSSYEQYF.

The V and J genes are TRBV19 and TRBJ2-5, with 8 positions matching TRBD2. The CDR3 contains 17 residues. CDR1 and CDR2 from the germline V gene are LNHDA and SQIVND (reference sequence). Trimming cost V 2 bases and J 1 base; bases outside gene matches: 9. The CDR3, as DNA: TGTGCCAGTAGTATAAGGGCCCCACTAGCGGCCCAAGAGACCCAGTACTTC. It encodes CASSIRAPLAAQETQYF.

V and J are TRBV4-2 and TRBJ1-6; D unresolved. This CDR3 is built from 15 residues. Looked up from germline, CDR1 is LGHNA and CDR2 is YNFKEQ. Trimming took off 1 base at V and 2 bases at J, with 6 bases between the two ends. The CDR3 loop is CASSQAEAYNSPLHF. The CDR3 nucleotides are TGTGCCAGCAGCCAAGCTGAGGCCTATAATTCACCCCTCCACTTT.

This clone is a singleton in its sample. The chain couples TRBV4-1 to TRBJ1-5; 7 nucleotides line up with TRBD1. CDR3 length equals 20 residues. With V trimmed by 0 bases and J by 6 bases, 20 bases remained unmatched. Per germline, CDR1 MGHRA and CDR2 YSYEKL. The CDR3 reads CASSQDGTPEGTEPGQPQHF. DNA for the CDR3: TGCGCCAGCAGCCAAGACGGAACTCCCGAAGGGACAGAACCAGGTCAGCCCCAGCATTTT.

Comments on this clone: The germline gene is not matched at one end of the junction; a read error may be the cause. Other nucleotide sequences in the sample specify the same CDR3. The J gene is TRBJ2-1, the V gene TRBV7-2; 9 bases agree with TRBD2. This CDR3 contains 18 residues. Per germline, CDR1 SGHTA and CDR2 FQGNSA. The CDR3 sequence: CASSPPAPTSGPDNEQFF. CDR3 sequence (DNA): TGTGCCAGCAGCCCCCCGGCCCCAACTAGCGGGCCGGACAATGAACAGTTCTTC.

The chain combines TRBV5-1 with TRBJ1-2; 8 bases map to TRBD1. Per the germline V gene, CDR1 is SGHRS and CDR2 is YFSETQ. The length of the CDR3 is 14 residues. V was clipped by 0 bases and J by 7 bases; unmatched bases: 5. CDR3 sequence reads: CASSLGQGAGGYTF. CDR3 nucleotide sequence: TGCGCCAGCAGCTTGGGCCAGGGGGCTGGTGGCTACACCTTC. The full variable domain, its missing parts supplied by reference TRBV5-1 and TRBJ1-2, is KAGVTQTPRYLIKTRGQQVTLSCSPISGHRSVSWYQQTPGQGLQFLFEYFSETQRNKGNFPGRFSGRQFSNSRSEMNVSTLELGDSALYLCASSLGQGAGGYTFGSGTRLTVV.

The genes are TRBV27 and TRBJ2-7, with a weak D call TRBD2 (6 bases). Germline-derived CDR1 and CDR2 are MNHEY and SMNVEV (reference sequence). The CDR3 runs to 13 residues. V lost 0 bases to trimming and J lost 7 bases, with 10 bases between them. The CDR3 reads CASSLSAAGEQYF. The CDR3 region has the DNA TGTGCCAGCAGTTTATCGGCGGCGGGAGAGCAGTACTTC.

V is TRBV4-3 and J is TRBJ2-2; D possibly corresponds to TRBD1 (5 bases). Germline CDR1 reads LGHNA; CDR2 reads YSLEER. V was clipped by 3 bases and J by 2 bases, with 7 bases between them. The CDR3 is made up of 14 amino acids. The chain's CDR3 is CASSHRVNTGELFF. The CDR3 DNA reads TGCGCCAGCAGCCACAGGGTTAACACCGGGGAGCTGTTTTTT.

V is TRBV5-1 and J is TRBJ2-3; 10 bases are a match to TRBD2. CDR1 SGHRS and CDR2 YFSETQ come from the germline V gene. V shed 1 base, J shed 1 base, and the junction held 6 bases outside the gene matches. The CDR3 has 17 residues. The CDR3 loop is CASSLTGLAGGTDTQYF. The CDR3 DNA reads as TGCGCCAGCAGCTTGACCGGTCTAGCGGGGGGCACAGATACGCAGTATTTT.

V usage is TRBV25-1 and J usage is TRBJ2-1; 11 bases match TRBD1. The length of the CDR3 is 16 residues. Germline assignment: CDR1 MGHDK and CDR2 SYGVNS. V dropped 0 bases and J dropped 10; count of bases not matched to a gene: 8. DNA of the CDR3: TGTGCCAGCAGTGAATACGCAGGACAGGGGGCTGGGGAGCAGTTCTTC. Translated, it gives CASSEYAGQGAGEQFF.

The rearrangement uses TRBV9 and TRBJ2-2; D uncertain. The ends were cut back, 0 bases at V and 7 bases at J, with 10 bases in the middle. The length of the CDR3 is 14 residues. The germline gives CDR1 SGDLS, CDR2 YYNGEE. The CDR3 region is CASSVGGVLGELFF. The CDR3 DNA sequence: TGTGCCAGCAGCGTAGGCGGCGTGCTCGGGGAGCTGTTTTTT.

The rearrangement uses TRBV5-6 and TRBJ2-1, with TRBD1 matching over 11 bases. V was pared by 0 bases and J by 3 bases, with 5 bases of the junction left unmatched. CDR1 is SGHDT, CDR2 YYEEEE, per germline. The CDR3 covers 17 residues. CDR3 bases: TGTGCCAGCAGCTTGGGGACAGGGGGCGCCGTCTACAATGAGCAGTTCTTC. Protein: CASSLGTGGAVYNEQFF.

V usage is TRBV11-2 and J usage is TRBJ2-7; 8 positions agree with TRBD1. Germline V gene data show CDR1 as SGHAT and CDR2 as FQNNGV. Germline trimming cut 4 bases from V and 3 bases from J; bases unmatched to any gene: 5. CDR3 length: 14 residues. CDR3 sequence (DNA): TGTGCCAGCAGCTCCCAGACAGGGGACTACGAGCAGTACTTC. This gives the protein CASSSQTGDYEQYF.

V is TRBV19 and J is TRBJ2-7; D is unclear. Germline lookup yields CDR1 LNHDA and CDR2 SQIVND (reference sequence). Trimming left V 6 bases short and J 0 bases short, with 12 bases between. This CDR3 comprises 14 residues. CDR3 DNA: TGTGCCAGTAGGCCGCGAGGTGCCTCCTACGAGCAGTACTTC. Translation: CASRPRGASYEQYF.

The genes are TRBV6-5 and TRBJ1-2; D unresolved. This CDR3 has 14 amino acids. The germline V gene has CDR1 MNHEY and CDR2 SVGAGI. V was trimmed by 0 bases and J by 0 bases, leaving 5 bases between them. CDR3 amino acids: CASSYSRANYGYTF. The DNA for the CDR3 is TGTGCCAGCAGTTACTCCCGAGCTAACTATGGCTACACCTTC.

With respect to this clone: This specimen includes other DNA sequences encoding the same CDR3. The CDR3 is CASSPGGYGYTF. The DNA of the CDR3 is TGTGCCAGCAGCCCAGGGGGGTATGGCTACACCTTC. This sequence joins TRBV7-6 and TRBJ1-2; 7 bases are shared with TRBD1. V dropped 5 bases and J dropped 5; count of bases not matched to a gene: 2. The CDR3 sequence is 12 residues long. Germline V gives CDR1 SGHVS, CDR2 FNYEAQ.

V is TRBV10-3 and J is TRBJ2-3; 11 bases match TRBD2. The CDR3 is 15 residues long. V gave up 8 bases and J gave up 4 bases; unmatched junction bases: 8. Germline V gene sequence: CDR1 ENHRY, CDR2 SYGVKD. DNA for the CDR3: TGTGCCATCGCCCAGACTAGCGGGGCGGCAGATACGCAGTATTTT. Translation: CAIAQTSGAADTQYF.

The CDR3 sequence is CASSQEWGATNEKLFF. CDR3 bases: TGCGCCAGCAGCCAAGAATGGGGGGCAACTAATGAAAAACTGTTTTTT. The chain couples TRBV4-1 to TRBJ1-4, with D perhaps TRBD1 (5 bases). V was clipped by 0 bases and J by 0 bases, with 8 bases between them. The CDR3 length is 16 residues. Germline lookup yields CDR1 MGHRA and CDR2 YSYEKL.

The chain employs TRBV2 and TRBJ2-5, with 10 positions matching TRBD1. The J call is uncertain, as TRBJ2-7 better fits the DNA end. The CDR3 has 13 residues. CDR1 is SNHLY, CDR2 FYNNEI, per germline. Written as DNA, the CDR3 is TGTGCCAGCAGGGGGACAGGGGCGTACGAGCAGTACTTC. It codes for CASRGTGAYEQYF.

This chain links TRBV6-6 with TRBJ2-1; D is perhaps TRBD1 (6 bases). The CDR3 is made up of 12 amino acids. V was cut by 0 bases and J by 9 bases, with 6 bases left in between. CDR1 and CDR2 (germline): MNHNY, SVGAGI (reference sequence). In nucleotides, the CDR3 is TGTGCCAGCAGTTACTCAGGGGGTGAGCAGTTCTTC. Translated, it gives CASSYSGGEQFF.

This chain connects TRBV19 to TRBJ2-7; 11 bases align to TRBD2. Germline V gene sequence: CDR1 LNHDA, CDR2 SQIVND (reference sequence). This CDR3 has 13 residues. The J segment lost 10 bases and the V segment lost 4 bases, leaving 6 bases of the junction unmatched. The DNA for the CDR3 is TGTGCCAGTAGTACACTAGCGGGAGAGCCTCAGTACTTC. Encoded protein: CASSTLAGEPQYF.

This chain uses TRBV5-1 with TRBJ2-5; 12 bases agree with TRBD1. This CDR3 region has 16 residues. The V and J ends lost 0 bases and 2 bases, in that order; junction bases with no gene match: 2. Per the germline V gene, CDR1 is SGHRS and CDR2 is YFSETQ. This chain's CDR3 is CASSLGDRGRQETQYF. In nucleotides, the CDR3 is TGCGCCAGCAGCTTGGGGGACAGGGGGCGACAAGAGACCCAGTACTTC.

This chain joins TRBV5-6 and TRBJ2-7; 12 bases agree with TRBD2. CDR3 length: 18 amino acids. Germline V gene data show CDR1 as SGHDT and CDR2 as YYEEEE. J gave up 3 bases and V 4 bases, and 14 bases lay outside the gene matches. In DNA form, the CDR3 reads TGTGCCAGCAGCCCCGGGACTAGCGGGCCCAGACCCTACTACGAGCAGTACTTC. Protein sequence: CASSPGTSGPRPYYEQYF.